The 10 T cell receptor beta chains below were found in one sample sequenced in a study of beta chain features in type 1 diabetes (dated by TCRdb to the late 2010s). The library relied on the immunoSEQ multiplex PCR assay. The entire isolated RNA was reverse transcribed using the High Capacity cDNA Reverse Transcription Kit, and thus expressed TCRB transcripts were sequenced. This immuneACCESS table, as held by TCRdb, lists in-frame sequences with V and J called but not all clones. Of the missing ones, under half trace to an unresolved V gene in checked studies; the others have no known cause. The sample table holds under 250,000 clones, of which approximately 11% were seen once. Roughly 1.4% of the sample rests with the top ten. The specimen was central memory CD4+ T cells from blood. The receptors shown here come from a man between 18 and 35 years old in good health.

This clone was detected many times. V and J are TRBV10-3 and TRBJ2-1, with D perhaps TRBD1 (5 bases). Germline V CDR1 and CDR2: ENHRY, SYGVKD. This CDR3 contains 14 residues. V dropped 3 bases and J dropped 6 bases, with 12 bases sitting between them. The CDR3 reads CAISDQGLGNEQFF. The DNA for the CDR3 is TGTGCCATCAGTGATCAGGGTCTGGGCAATGAGCAGTTCTTC.

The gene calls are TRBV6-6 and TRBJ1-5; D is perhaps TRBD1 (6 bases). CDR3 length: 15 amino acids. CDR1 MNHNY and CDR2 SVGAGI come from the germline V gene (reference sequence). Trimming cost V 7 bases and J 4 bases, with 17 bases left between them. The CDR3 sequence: CASTANTGRNQPQHF. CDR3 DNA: TGTGCCAGCACGGCAAACACAGGGAGGAATCAGCCCCAGCATTTT.

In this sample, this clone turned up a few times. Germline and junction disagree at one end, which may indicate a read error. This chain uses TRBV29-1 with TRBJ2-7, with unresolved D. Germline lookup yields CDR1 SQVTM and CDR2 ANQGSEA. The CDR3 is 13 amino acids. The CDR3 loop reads CSAQRTSSFEQYF. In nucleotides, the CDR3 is TGCAGCGCCCAGCGTACCTCCTCCTTCGAGCAGTACTTC.

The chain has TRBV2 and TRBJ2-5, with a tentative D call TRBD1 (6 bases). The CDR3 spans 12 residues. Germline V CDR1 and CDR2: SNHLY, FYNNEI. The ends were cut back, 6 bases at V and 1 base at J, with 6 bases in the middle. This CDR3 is CASRDSQETQYF. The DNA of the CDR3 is TGTGCCAGCAGGGACAGCCAAGAGACCCAGTACTTC.

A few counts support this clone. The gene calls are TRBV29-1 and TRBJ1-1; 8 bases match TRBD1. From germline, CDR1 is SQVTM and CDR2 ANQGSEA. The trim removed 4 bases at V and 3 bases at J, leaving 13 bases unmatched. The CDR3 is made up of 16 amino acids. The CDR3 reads CSVAGQGGFVDTEAFF. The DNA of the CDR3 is TGCAGCGTTGCCGGACAGGGTGGATTTGTGGACACTGAAGCTTTCTTT.

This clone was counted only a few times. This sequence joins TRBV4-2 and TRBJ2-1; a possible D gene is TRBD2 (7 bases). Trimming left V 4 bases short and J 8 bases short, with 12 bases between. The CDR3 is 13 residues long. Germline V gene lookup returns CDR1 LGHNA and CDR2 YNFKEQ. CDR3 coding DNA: TGTGCCAGCAGCCCGGGGAGGGGGGATGAGCAGTTCTTC. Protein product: CASSPGRGDEQFF.

The CDR3 loop reads CASALGGPNYEQYF. The CDR3 nucleotides are TGTGCCAGCGCCCTGGGCGGGCCCAACTACGAGCAGTACTTC. The chain has TRBV6-1 and TRBJ2-7; weak D call: TRBD2 (5 bases). The V and J ends lost 8 bases and 3 bases respectively, with 17 bases between them. Germline loops: CDR1 MNHNS, CDR2 SASEGT. CDR3 length: 14 residues.

The CDR3 region has the DNA TGTGCCAGCAGCCAAGCACGGAGGACAGCTAGCACAGATACGCAGTATTTT. It codes for CASSQARRTASTDTQYF. The chain links TRBV7-2 to TRBJ2-3, with D possibly matching TRBD1 (6 bases). Trimming removed 5 bases at V and 0 bases at J, with 18 bases between. This CDR3 spans 17 amino acids. CDR1 SGHTA and CDR2 FQGNSA come from the germline V gene.

CDR3 amino acids: CAWSAFPRSGEQFF. The CDR3 region has the DNA TGTGCCTGGAGTGCCTTCCCCCGATCGGGGGAGCAGTTCTTC. The rearrangement joins TRBV30 to TRBJ2-1, with D maybe TRBD2 (5 bases). The CDR3 covers 14 residues. The germline V and J ends were trimmed by 1 base and 10 bases, with 17 bases remaining between them. Per the germline V gene, CDR1 is GTSNPN and CDR2 is SVGIG (reference sequence).

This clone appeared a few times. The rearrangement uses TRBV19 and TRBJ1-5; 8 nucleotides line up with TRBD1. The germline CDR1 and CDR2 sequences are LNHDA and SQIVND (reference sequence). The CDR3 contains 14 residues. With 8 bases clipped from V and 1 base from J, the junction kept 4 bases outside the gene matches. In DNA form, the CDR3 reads TGTGCCAGTCTCAGGACAGGGAGCAATCAGCCCCAGCATTTT. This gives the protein CASLRTGSNQPQHF.